Listed below are T cell receptor beta chains from one sample, sequenced in a study of metastatic and nonmetastatic thyroid tumors. TCRdb re-called clones from the PCR reads using MiXCR. Among around 15,000 clones, 33% were seen once, and the ten largest hold 9.5% to 15%. The sample consisted of tumor tissue. Source of these receptors: a male donor with papillary thyroid cancer or a benign thyroid nodule (not recorded which). Some clones in this sample may be carry-over from other donors' samples. Both conserved end residues are part of each CDR3. D genes are given only for firm matches. The size field is filled for only some rows; it gives once, few, many or a size class.

>TRBJ2-5|.|TRBV5-6|.
TGTGCCAGCAGCCAAGTCGCGAAGAAAGAGACCCAGTACTTC
CASSQVAKKETQYF
>TRBJ2-1|.|TRBV5-1|.
TGCGCCTGCAGCTCTAACGTTGGGGGGTTCGATAAGGAGCAGTTCTTC
CACSSNVGGFDKEQFF
>TRBJ1-3|.|TRBV7-8|TRBD1
TGTGCCAGCAGCTTAGCCATGACAGGGAGCTCTGGAAACACCATATATTTT
CASSLAMTGSSGNTIYF
>TRBJ1-1|.|TRBV28|.
TGTGCCAGCAGGGACGGTGGGGGAAACACTGAAGCTTTCTTT
CASRDGGGNTEAFF
>TRBJ2-7|few|TRBV27|.
TGTGCCAGCTCTACGACCGTGACAAAGTCCTACGAGCAGTACTTC
CASSTTVTKSYEQYF
>TRBJ1-6|.|TRBV6-1|.
TGTGCCAGCAGTCAGGGGATTCATAATTCACCCCTCCACTTT
CASSQGIHNSPLHF
>TRBJ2-7|.|TRBV7-2|.
TGTGCCAGCAGCTTATCCCTAGAGCAGTACTTC
CASSLSLEQYF
>TRBJ2-7|medium-sized|TRBV20-1|.
TGCAGTGCTAGAGATCTAAACCGTAACTACGAGCAGTACTTC
CSARDLNRNYEQYF
>TRBJ1-6|many|TRBV6-1|TRBD1
TGTGCCAGCAGGGACAGGGAAAATTCACCCCTCCACTTT
CASRDRENSPLHF
>TRBJ2-1|.|TRBV30|.
TGTACATGGAGTGTGGTTGCTTGGCAGTTCTTC
CTWSVVAWQFF
>TRBJ1-2|medium-sized|TRBV6-1|.
TGTGCCAGCAGTGAGATTTTCCGGGACTCCCGATATGGCTACACCTTC
CASSEIFRDSRYGYTF
>TRBJ2-2|few|TRBV19|.
TGTGCCAGTACGGGCCTAGTGAGCGGGGAGCTGTTTTTT
CASTGLVSGELFF
>TRBJ1-6|few|TRBV6-5|.
TGTGCCAGCAGTTACGAGGAGGGGAGTAGTTCACCCCTCCACTTT
CASSYEEGSSSPLHF
>TRBJ2-7|medium-sized|TRBV6-2/TRBV6-3|.
TGTGCCAGCAGTTACCTACCGACAGGGAGGTCGCGGGAGCAGTACTTC
CASSYLPTGRSREQYF
>TRBJ2-7|.|TRBV18|TRBD1
TGTGCCAGCTCACCACGGACAGGGAGAGAGCAGTACTTC
CASSPRTGREQYF
>TRBJ1-6|few|TRBV20-1|TRBD1
TGCAGTGTCCCGACAGGGGGCGGGGGTTCACCCCTCCACTTT
CSVPTGGGGSPLHF
>TRBJ2-7|.|TRBV11-2|.
TGTACCAGCAGCCCCGGGGGCTTCATCCACTACGAGCAGTACTTC
CTSSPGGFIHYEQYF
>TRBJ2-7|.|TRBV5-6|.
TGTGCCAGCAGCCTGGCGGCCACCGATTACGAGCAGTACTTC
CASSLAATDYEQYF
>TRBJ2-1|many|TRBV3-1|.
TGTGCCAGCAGCCATTCGTCCGGGGAGCAGTTCTTC
CASSHSSGEQFF
>TRBJ2-7|few|TRBV19|.
TGTGCCAGTAGTAAAACAGGGAGAAAGGGCGAGCAGTACTTC
CASSKTGRKGEQYF
>TRBJ2-7|.|TRBV6-1|.
TGTGCCAGCAGAGAGGACAGGAGGGAGACCTACGAGCAGTACTTC
CASREDRRETYEQYF
>TRBJ2-7|.|TRBV6-2/TRBV6-3|TRBD2
TGTGCCAGCTGGGACTACTTAGCGGGATCGGGCTGGCAGTACTTC
CASWDYLAGSGWQYF
>TRBJ2-1|.|TRBV20-1|.
TGCTGTGCCCCCCGCGGCGGTAGCTGCTACACTGAGCAGTTCTTC
CCAPRGGSCYTEQFF
>TRBJ2-1|.|TRBV20-1|TRBD2
TGCAGTGCTTCCCCCAGGACTAGCGGGAGTTCCCACGGGATCTTC
CSASPRTSGSSHGIF
>TRBJ1-1|many|TRBV7-9|.
TGTGCCAGCAGCTATGGGGGGGGTAGTAATGAAGCTTTCTTT
CASSYGGGSNEAFF
>TRBJ2-1|few|TRBV6-1|.
TGTGCCAGCAGGCTTACTAGAGATGCATGGAATGAGCAGTTCTTC
CASRLTRDAWNEQFF
>TRBJ2-7|many|TRBV6-1|.
TGTGCCAGCAGCCCAAGGCAGGAATCCTACGAGCAGTACTTC
CASSPRQESYEQYF
>TRBJ2-3|many|TRBV12-5|.
TGTGCTAGTCTGATAGCAAGTACAGATACGCAGTATTTT
CASLIASTDTQYF
>TRBJ2-2|.|TRBV30|.
TGTGCCTGGAGTGCCTGGTTAGAGACCGGGGAGCTGTTTTTT
CAWSAWLETGELFF
>TRBJ1-3|many|TRBV3-1|TRBD1
TGTGCCAGCAGCCAAACAGGGGCTACTGGAAACACCATATATTTT
CASSQTGATGNTIYF
>TRBJ1-3|few|TRBV6-1|.
TGTGCCAGCAGTGTTCACGGATCTGGAAACACCATATATTTT
CASSVHGSGNTIYF
>TRBJ2-1|medium-sized|TRBV19|TRBD2
TGTGCCAGTAGTATATCCTCCTTAAAGCGGGAGTATGATGAGCAGTTCTTC
CASSISSLKREYDEQFF
>TRBJ2-5|.|TRBV30|.
TGTGCCTGGAGAAGAACAGGACTACAAGAGACCCAGTACTTC
CAWRRTGLQETQYF
>TRBJ2-7|medium-sized|TRBV20-1|.
TGCAGTGCTAGACCGATAGACGAGCAGTACTTC
CSARPIDEQYF
>TRBJ2-7|many|TRBV3-1|.
TGTGCCAGCAGCCAAGGGGCCGCGACAGGGAGGAACGAGCAGTACTTC
CASSQGAATGRNEQYF
>TRBJ2-7|few|TRBV28|.
TGTGCCAGCAGAACTCAGGGTCCGCCCTACTACGAGCAGTACTTC
CASRTQGPPYYEQYF
>TRBJ1-3|few|TRBV6-2/TRBV6-3|.
TGTGCCAGCAGCTTACGGGGTGGCAGCTCTGGAAACACCATATATTTT
CASSLRGGSSGNTIYF
>TRBJ2-1|many|TRBV18|TRBD2
TGTGCCAGCTCACCGCCGACTAGCGGGGGGGCGGGCAATGAGCAGTTCTTC
CASSPPTSGGAGNEQFF
>TRBJ2-7|few|TRBV19|TRBD1
TGTGCCAGTAGCCGGGACAGATTATACGAGCAGTACTTC
CASSRDRLYEQYF
>TRBJ1-6|.|TRBV20-1|.
TGCAGTGCTAGAGGGGACGGCAGTTCACCCCTCCACTTT
CSARGDGSSPLHF
>TRBJ1-5|medium-sized|TRBV19|.
TGTGCCAGTAGTATTAGAGGGGACTTCAATCAGCCCCAGCATTTT
CASSIRGDFNQPQHF
>TRBJ1-5|.|TRBV7-2|.
TGTGCCAGCAGCTTACAGGGGATTGGCAATCAGCCCCAGCATTTT
CASSLQGIGNQPQHF
>TRBJ2-3|.|TRBV11-2|.
TGTGCCAGCAGCTTAGTGGGCGGGACGGGGACAGATACGCAGTATTTT
CASSLVGGTGTDTQYF
>TRBJ2-5|medium-sized|TRBV5-1|TRBD2
TGCGCCAGCAGCTTATCAGGAGCGGGAGGATTAGAGACCCAGTACTTC
CASSLSGAGGLETQYF
>TRBJ2-1|many|TRBV20-1|.
TGCAGTGCTAGAAGAATGGGCCTGTCCTACAATGAGCAGTTCTTC
CSARRMGLSYNEQFF
>TRBJ2-3|.|TRBV3-1|TRBD2
TGTGCCAGCAGCCAAAAGGGTGGGACTAGCGGGAGAAATACGCAGTATTTT
CASSQKGGTSGRNTQYF
>TRBJ2-1|.|TRBV4-1|.
TGCGCCAGCAGCCAAGAATTAGGCCGGTGGTTGGACAATGAGCAGTTCTTC
CASSQELGRWLDNEQFF
>TRBJ2-7|many|TRBV10-2|TRBD2
TGCGCCAGCAGCCATGGACTAGCCAACTACGAGCAGTACTTC
CASSHGLANYEQYF
>TRBJ2-3|few|TRBV6-2/TRBV6-3|.
TGTGCCAGCACGGGGGAGGCTAGCACAGATACGCAGTATTTT
CASTGEASTDTQYF
>TRBJ1-6|many|TRBV6-1|TRBD1
TGTGCCAGCAGCCTGGACAGGGGGAATTCACCCCTCCACTTT
CASSLDRGNSPLHF
>TRBJ2-7|medium-sized|TRBV14|TRBD2
TGTGCCAGCAGCCCGGGGGGGCTCTCCTACGAGCAGTACTTC
CASSPGGLSYEQYF
>TRBJ1-2|many|TRBV4-1|TRBD1
TGCGCCAGCAGCCAAGACCCGACCGGGACAGGGAAAAACTATGGCTACACCTTC
CASSQDPTGTGKNYGYTF
>TRBJ1-2|once|TRBV11-1|.
TGTGCCAGCAGCTTAACTGGTCAGGGTGGCGGCTATGGCTACACCTTC
CASSLTGQGGGYGYTF
>TRBJ2-2|.|TRBV11-2|TRBD2
TGTGCCAGCAGCCGGCGGGCACTAGCGGGATTACACAACACCGGGGAGCTGTTTTTT
CASSRRALAGLHNTGELFF
>TRBJ2-3|many|TRBV6-5|.
TGTGCCAGCAGTTACTCGGAACATCAAGGAGGGGCGCAGTATTTT
CASSYSEHQGGAQYF
>TRBJ2-2|many|TRBV6-1|.
TGTGCCAGCAGCCCCACAGGGTCCACCGGGGAGCTGTTTTTT
CASSPTGSTGELFF
>TRBJ2-7|medium-sized|TRBV5-1|.
TGCGCCAGCAGCTCTCGGGATGTCTACGAGCAGTACTTC
CASSSRDVYEQYF
>TRBJ1-6|many|TRBV30|.
TGTGCCTGGAGTGTAGGACTCCCTACCGATTCACCCCTCCACTTT
CAWSVGLPTDSPLHF
>TRBJ2-1|many|TRBV19|TRBD2
TGTGCCAGTAGTAGTGGTGTAGGCGGGAGAGAGGGTGAGCAGTTCTTC
CASSSGVGGREGEQFF